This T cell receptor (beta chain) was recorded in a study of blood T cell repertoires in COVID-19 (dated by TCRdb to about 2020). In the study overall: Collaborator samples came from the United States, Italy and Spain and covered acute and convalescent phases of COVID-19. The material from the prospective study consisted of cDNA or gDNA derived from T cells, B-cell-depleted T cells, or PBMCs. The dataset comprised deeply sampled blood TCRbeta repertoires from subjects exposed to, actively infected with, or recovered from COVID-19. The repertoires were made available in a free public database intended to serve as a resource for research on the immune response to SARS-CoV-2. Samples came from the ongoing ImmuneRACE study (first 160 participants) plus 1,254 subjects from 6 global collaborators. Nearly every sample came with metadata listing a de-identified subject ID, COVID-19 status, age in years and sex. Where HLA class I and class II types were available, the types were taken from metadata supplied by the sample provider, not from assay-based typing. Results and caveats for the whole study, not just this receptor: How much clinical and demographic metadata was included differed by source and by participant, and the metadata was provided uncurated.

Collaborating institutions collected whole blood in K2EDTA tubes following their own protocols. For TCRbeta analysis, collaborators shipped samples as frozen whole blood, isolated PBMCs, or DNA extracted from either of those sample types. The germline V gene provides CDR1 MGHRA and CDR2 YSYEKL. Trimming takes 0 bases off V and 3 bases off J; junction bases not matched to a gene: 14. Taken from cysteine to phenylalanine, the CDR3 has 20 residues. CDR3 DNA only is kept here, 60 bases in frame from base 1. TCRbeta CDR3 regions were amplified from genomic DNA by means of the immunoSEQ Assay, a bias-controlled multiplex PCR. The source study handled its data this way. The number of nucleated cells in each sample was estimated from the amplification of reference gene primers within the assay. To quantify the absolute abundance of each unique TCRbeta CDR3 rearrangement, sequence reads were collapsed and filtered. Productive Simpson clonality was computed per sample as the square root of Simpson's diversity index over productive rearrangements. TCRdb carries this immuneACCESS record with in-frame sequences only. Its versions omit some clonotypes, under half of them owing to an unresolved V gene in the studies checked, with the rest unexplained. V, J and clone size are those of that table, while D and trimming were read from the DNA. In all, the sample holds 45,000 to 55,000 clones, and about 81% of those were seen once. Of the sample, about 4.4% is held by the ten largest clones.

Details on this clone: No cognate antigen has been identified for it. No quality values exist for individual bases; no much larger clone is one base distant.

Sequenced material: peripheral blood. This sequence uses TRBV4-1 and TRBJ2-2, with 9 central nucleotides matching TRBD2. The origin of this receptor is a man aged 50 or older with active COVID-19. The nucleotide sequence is TGCGCCAGCAGCCAAGATGGTATAGTTGTTGGCGGGGGGGACACCGGGGAGCTGTTTTTT. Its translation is CASSQDGIVVGGGDTGELFF.